This TCR beta chain appears in the sequencing data of a study of CD8 T cells in ankylosing spondylitis. TCRdb passed the 5' RACE reads through MiXCR, listing each CDR3 protein once. The table shows around 150,000 distinct CDR3 sequences, with around 10% occurring only once. Trimming stripped 0 bases from V and 4 bases from J, with 12 bases between. This CDR3 is built from 15 residues. Germline V CDR1 and CDR2: SGHRS, YFSETQ. This clonotype was counted at least ten times. Its target is not known. The study's findings and limits: Peripheral blood held disease-linked clones only at relatively low frequency, and these were CD8+.

The chain joins TRBV5-1 to TRBJ2-3; perhaps TRBD1 as D (6 bases). The sample taken for sequencing was blood, either unsorted or a sorted T cell fraction (not recorded which). The TCR sequence derives from a female donor with ankylosing spondylitis or in good health (not recorded which). The CDR3 DNA reads as TGCGCCAGCAGCTTGGCCCAGGGGATTTCAGATACGCAGTATTTT. Amino acids: CASSLAQGISDTQYF.